This passage covers 26 T cell receptor beta chains from one sample sequenced in a study of T cell responses to AZD1222 COVID-19 vaccine listed by TCRdb under 2021. What the time point label conveys for this sample: baseline before first vaccination. To prepare the library, the immunoSEQ multiplex PCR assay was applied. TCRdb holds this immuneACCESS table with in-frame rearrangements only. Some clones are missing; in checked studies, unresolved V genes explain under half, and the rest has no known cause. The sample table contains 90,000 to 110,000 clones; only one count was recorded for around 87% of them. Over 4% of the sample is in the top ten clones. The sample here was peripheral blood, taken on day 0 of AZD1222 vaccination. The source is an adult in good health.

The chain recombines TRBV7-9 with TRBJ2-1, with 13 bases identical to TRBD2. Germline lookup yields CDR1 SEHNR and CDR2 FQNEAQ (reference sequence). After removal of 5 bases from V and 8 bases from J, the junction contained 9 bases not matched to a gene. The CDR3 runs 16 residues. The CDR3 nucleotides read TGTGCCAGCAGCCAACTAGCGGGAGGGCCGACGGATGAGCAGTTCTTC. Encoded protein: CASSQLAGGPTDEQFF.

The chain has TRBV5-8 and TRBJ2-7; D is unresolved. Trimming removed 8 bases from V and 4 bases from J, with 19 bases in between. The CDR3 is 14 residues long. Germline V lookup: CDR1 SGHTS, CDR2 YDEGEE. The CDR3 reads CASQPGSYGYEQYF. The CDR3 DNA is TGTGCCAGTCAACCCGGGTCTTATGGGTACGAGCAGTACTTC.

This clone was observed a single time. The CDR3 loop is CAWSKNSGNEKLFF. CDR3 nucleotides: TGTGCCTGGAGTAAAAACAGCGGAAATGAAAAACTGTTTTTT. The V call is TRBV30, the J call TRBJ1-4; D is uncertain. CDR1 is GTSNPN and CDR2 is SVGIG in the germline V gene (reference sequence). Trimming left V 2 bases short and J 5 bases short, with 12 bases between. The CDR3 length is 14 residues.

The J gene is TRBJ1-5, the V gene TRBV28, with 11 bases aligning to TRBD1. The V gene end was trimmed by 7 bases and the J gene end by 0 bases; junction bases not matched to a gene: 17. The CDR3 spans 20 residues. Germline V CDR1 and CDR2: MDHEN, SYDVKM. The CDR3 region has the DNA TGTGCCAGCACCCCCCGGGACAGGGGGGGATGGGGTTATAGCAATCAGCCCCAGCATTTT. This sequence encodes CASTPRDRGGWGYSNQPQHF.

V and J are TRBV5-1 and TRBJ1-2; D gene uncertain. Germline V gene sequence: CDR1 SGHRS, CDR2 YFSETQ. Trimming cost V 2 bases and J 8 bases, with 7 bases left between them. The CDR3 runs 11 residues. The CDR3 DNA follows: TGCGCCAGCAGCTTTCGGGGAGGCTACACCTTC. The encoded protein is CASSFRGGYTF. Complete variable domain (other parts from reference TRBV5-1 and TRBJ1-2): KAGVTQTPRYLIKTRGQQVTLSCSPISGHRSVSWYQQTPGQGLQFLFEYFSETQRNKGNFPGRFSGRQFSNSRSEMNVSTLELGDSALYLCASSFRGGYTFGSGTRLTVV.

This clone was detected only once. J is TRBJ2-1 and V is TRBV28; D is possibly TRBD1 or TRBD2 (5 bases each). Germline-derived CDR1 and CDR2 are MDHEN and SYDVKM. The V gene lost 7 bases and the J gene lost 7 bases, with 14 bases spanning the gap. The CDR3 sequence is 13 residues long. CDR3 loop: CASNLGRPNEQFF. The DNA of the CDR3 is TGTGCCAGCAACCTGGGACGGCCTAATGAGCAGTTCTTC.

The chain joins TRBV30 to TRBJ1-6; D may be TRBD1 (6 bases). The CDR3 is made up of 13 amino acids. Per germline, CDR1 GTSNPN and CDR2 SVGIG (reference sequence). V lost 5 bases and J 10 bases, leaving 15 bases between the germline ends. This CDR3 is CAWAEQGNSPLHF. The CDR3 DNA follows: TGTGCCTGGGCCGAACAGGGTAACTCACCCCTCCACTTT.

The rearrangement uses TRBV28 and TRBJ1-1, with 9 bases aligning to TRBD1. This CDR3 has 14 residues. Germline V gene lookup returns CDR1 MDHEN and CDR2 SYDVKM. V dropped 4 bases and J dropped 9; count of bases not matched to a gene: 9. The CDR3 protein is CASSWDRVELQAFF. CDR3 nucleotide sequence: TGTGCCAGCAGTTGGGACAGGGTAGAATTACAAGCTTTCTTT.

This clone was counted between two and nine times. The chain recombines TRBV4-2 with TRBJ1-1, with unresolved D. The V end lost 1 base, the J end lost 3 bases, and 12 bases lay between the germline ends. Per the germline V gene, CDR1 is LGHNA and CDR2 is YNFKEQ. This CDR3 comprises 15 residues. As DNA, the CDR3 is TGTGCCAGCAGCCAAGGTTCCAACTTGTACACTGAAGCTTTCTTT. Its translation: CASSQGSNLYTEAFF.

The V and J genes are TRBV27 and TRBJ2-7; TRBD1 is a possible D gene (6 bases). CDR1 and CDR2 (germline): MNHEY, SMNVEV (reference sequence). The CDR3 is 13 residues long. V was shortened by 6 bases and J by 5 bases, with 14 bases between the two germline ends. The CDR3 loop is CASRLTGIDEQYF. DNA for the CDR3: TGTGCCAGCAGGCTGACAGGAATTGACGAGCAGTACTTC.

The chain is built from TRBV4-2 and TRBJ2-1; D unresolved. The germline V gene encodes CDR1 LGHNA and CDR2 YNFKEQ. There are 13 residues in the CDR3. V was cut by 4 bases and J by 6 bases, with 10 bases left in between. The CDR3 sequence: CASSLSDTNEQFF. In DNA, the CDR3 is TGTGCCAGCAGCCTCAGCGACACCAATGAGCAGTTCTTC.

The chain links TRBV12-3 or TRBV12-4 to TRBJ2-2; D gene uncertain. V was clipped by 5 bases and J by 5 bases, with 3 bases between them. CDR3 length equals 11 residues. CDR3 amino acids: CASSRTGELFF. CDR3 coding DNA: TGTGCCAGCAGTCGTACCGGGGAGCTGTTTTTT.

This chain joins TRBV5-5 and TRBJ2-7; tentative D call: TRBD1 (6 bases). The CDR3 runs 13 residues. The V gene's germline CDR1 is SGHKS and CDR2 YYEKEE (reference sequence). Trimming took 0 bases from V and 5 from J, leaving 9 bases between them. The CDR3 DNA follows: TGTGCCAGCAGCTTGGGCGCAGGGGACGAGCAGTACTTC. It encodes CASSLGAGDEQYF.

The rearrangement uses TRBV5-1 and TRBJ2-2, with unresolved D. Trimming removed 0 bases at V and 0 bases at J, with 9 bases between. Per germline, CDR1 SGHRS and CDR2 YFSETQ. The CDR3 is made up of 16 amino acids. The CDR3 loop is CASSLESPTNTGELFF. The CDR3 DNA sequence: TGCGCCAGCAGCTTGGAGTCACCTACGAACACCGGGGAGCTGTTTTTT.

This chain joins TRBV3-1 (or the pseudogene TRBV3-2) and TRBJ2-3; 8 bases agree with TRBD2. The germline CDR1 and CDR2 sequences are LGHDT and YNNKEL (reference sequence). The junction had 3 bases not matched to a gene; V was cut back by 0 bases and J by 1 base. The CDR3 is made up of 16 amino acids. The CDR3 region has the DNA TGTGCCAGCAGCCAAGAGGGGCGGGGGGGCACAGATACGCAGTATTTT. As protein: CASSQEGRGGTDTQYF.

The V call is TRBV24-1, the J call TRBJ2-7; D ambiguous. Germline CDR1 is KGHDR and CDR2 is SFDVKD. The CDR3 has 14 amino acids. V lost 3 bases and J lost 3, with 11 bases in between. CDR3 DNA sequence: TGTGCCACCAGTGATGACAAGTTAATCTACGAGCAGTACTTC. Its translation: CATSDDKLIYEQYF.

The chain couples TRBV27 to TRBJ1-2; 8 bases align to TRBD1. V shed 3 bases, J shed 2 bases, and the junction held 11 bases outside the gene matches. The CDR3 spans 17 residues. CDR1 is MNHEY, CDR2 SMNVEV, per germline (reference sequence). This CDR3 is CASSLGQGADLNYGYTF. The CDR3, as DNA: TGTGCCAGCAGTTTGGGGCAGGGGGCCGATCTAAACTATGGCTACACCTTC.

The J gene is TRBJ2-7, the V gene TRBV29-1; weak D call: TRBD2 (6 bases). CDR1 and CDR2 from the germline V gene are SQVTM and ANQGSEA. Trimming left V 3 bases short and J 0 bases short, with 9 bases between. CDR3 length: 13 amino acids. CDR3: CSVEAGPSYEQYF. The CDR3 DNA follows: TGCAGCGTTGAGGCGGGACCCTCCTACGAGCAGTACTTC.

The chain is built from TRBV28 and TRBJ1-3; D perhaps matches TRBD1 (6 bases). CDR3 length equals 16 residues. Trimming took off 2 bases at V and 5 bases at J, with 16 bases between the two ends. Germline values: CDR1 MDHEN, CDR2 SYDVKM. The CDR3 protein is CASSLGGWGARNTIYF. The CDR3 coding sequence is TGTGCCAGCAGTTTAGGGGGTTGGGGGGCGCGAAACACCATATATTTT.

Concerning this clone: Distinct nucleotide sequences in the sample also encode this CDR3. The chain combines TRBV9 with TRBJ2-1; tentatively, D is TRBD2 (6 bases). The CDR3 is 14 amino acids. Germline V gives CDR1 SGDLS, CDR2 YYNGEE. V lost 2 bases and J 0 bases, leaving 6 bases between the germline ends. The DNA of the CDR3 is TGTGCCAGCAGCGTGGGGGGCTCCTACAATGAGCAGTTCTTC. Translated: CASSVGGSYNEQFF.

This chain connects TRBV4-1 to TRBJ1-5; no reliable D call. Germline V lookup: CDR1 MGHRA, CDR2 YSYEKL. The V and J ends lost 8 bases and 0 bases respectively, with 14 bases between them. The CDR3 spans 15 residues. CDR3 region: CASLPDPNSNQPQHF. CDR3 DNA sequence: TGCGCCAGCCTCCCGGACCCCAATAGCAATCAGCCCCAGCATTTT.

In this sample, this clone turned up a few times. The chain has TRBV24-1 and TRBJ1-2, with D unresolved. V gave up 4 bases and J gave up 3 bases, with 11 bases separating them. There are 14 residues in the CDR3. Germline CDR1 and CDR2: KGHDR and SFDVKD. The CDR3 sequence is CATSDPEDDYGYTF. As DNA, the CDR3 is TGTGCCACCAGTGACCCGGAGGATGACTATGGCTACACCTTC.

The J gene is TRBJ2-1, the V gene TRBV7-2; no definite D call. Trimming cost V 4 bases and J 5 bases, with 9 bases left between them. This CDR3 is 13 amino acids long. Looked up from germline, CDR1 is SGHTA and CDR2 is FQGNSA. CDR3: CASSSDVDNEQFF. The CDR3 DNA sequence: TGTGCCAGCAGCTCCGACGTCGACAATGAGCAGTTCTTC.

This clone appeared once. This chain connects TRBV4-2 to TRBJ2-5, with D possibly matching TRBD2 (6 bases). V was shortened by 4 bases and J by 1 base, with 16 bases between the two germline ends. From germline, CDR1 is LGHNA and CDR2 YNFKEQ. CDR3 length equals 16 residues. CDR3 sequence: CASSPRVGGIQETQYF. For the CDR3, the DNA is TGTGCCAGCAGCCCCCGTGTTGGGGGGATCCAAGAGACCCAGTACTTC.

This chain joins TRBV11-3 and TRBJ2-7; perhaps TRBD1 as D (6 bases). This CDR3 is built from 19 residues. The ends were cut back, 9 bases at V and 3 bases at J, with 33 bases in the middle. Germline V gene sequence: CDR1 SGHNT, CDR2 YENEEA. CDR3 sequence reads: CARIRERQGTVATDYEQYF. The CDR3 DNA follows: TGTGCCAGGATAAGGGAGAGGCAGGGGACCGTAGCCACCGACTACGAGCAGTACTTC.

This chain links TRBV28 with TRBJ1-1; possibly TRBD1 for D (5 bases). CDR3 length: 15 amino acids. Between the trimmed V and J ends, which lost 7 bases and 4 bases, there was a span of 19 bases. Germline CDR1 reads MDHEN; CDR2 reads SYDVKM. DNA for the CDR3: TGTGCCAGCACCGCGGGGGGGGGTCGTAGCACTGAAGCTTTCTTT. The encoded protein is CASTAGGGRSTEAFF.